The T cell receptor (beta chain) described here comes from a study of control samples from healthy donors and cancer patients. This table comes from immunoSEQ multiplex PCR, and its TCRdb copy is limited to in-frame clones, with some not included. The sample contains about 34,000 clones, about 85% of which appear only once. V shed 3 bases and J shed 4 bases, with 13 bases lying between them. The CDR3 length is 14 residues. Germline assignment: CDR1 SQVTM and CDR2 ANQGSEA. The sequenced material came from PBMCs. The sequence came from a woman between 35 and 50 years old with lung cancer. The chain joins TRBV29-1 to TRBJ1-3; D is possibly TRBD1 (5 bases). This CDR3 is CSVEDKGRGNTIYF. In DNA, the CDR3 is TGCAGCGTTGAGGATAAGGGGCGAGGAAACACCATATATTTT.